The entry that follows covers one T cell receptor (beta chain) sequence. As yet, its antigen is unknown. These data belong to a study of cytomegalovirus exposure and HLA in healthy donors. Study conclusions and caveats: Accurate HLA-A and HLA-B prediction from TCR beta sequences was reported for most subjects.

The PCR was carried out with 60 Vbeta primers and 13 Jbeta primers. Profiling relied on immunoSEQ multiplex PCR, and the TCRdb table lists in-frame clones only, not all of them. The data show under 170,000 clones, 60% to 85% seen once. The CDR3 spans 15 residues. V trimming: 1 base; J trimming: 10 bases; junction bases outside the gene matches: 6. Germline assignment: CDR1 SGHRS and CDR2 YFSETQ. The V gene is TRBV5-1, the J gene TRBJ1-6, with 9 bases that match TRBD1. The sequence was obtained from a man aged 50-59 years in good health and CMV-seropositive. Sequenced: PBMCs. The CDR3 loop is CASSLPGTGLSPLHF. As DNA, the CDR3 is TGCGCCAGCAGCTTGCCCGGGACAGGGCTATCACCCCTCCACTTT.